This TCR beta chain was identified during a study of T-cell reconstitution after alpha-beta-depleted transplantation in children. Study-wide results and limits: Approximately two months post-transplant, alpha-beta T cells reportedly originated from several hundred expanded graft clones. Diversity of TCRbeta at day 60 was high in some patients, arising from surviving recipient T cells and thymic progenitors.

This sample's TCRbeta library carried unique molecular identifier barcodes. In TCRdb, the PCR reads were re-called with MiXCR into one record per CDR3 protein. The repertoire has 700,000 to 950,000 distinct CDR3 sequences, about 16% of them found once; the top ten carry roughly 5%. V was clipped by 6 bases and J by 8 bases; unmatched bases: 7. This CDR3 contains 14 residues. Germline CDR1 reads DFQATT; CDR2 reads SNEGSKA (reference sequence). Details on this clonotype: The antigen is undetermined.

The clonotype originates from a male patient between 5 and 17 years old who had a stem cell transplant for acute lymphoblastic leukemia, so the T cells may come from the graft donor. The chain carries TRBV20-1 and TRBJ2-1, with TRBD2 matching 13 bases. Here the sequenced sample was PBMCs, mostly from graft donor cells, taken 360 days after TCRalphabeta/CD19-depleted stem cell transplant. CDR3 sequence reads: CSALGLAGSDEQFF. In DNA, the CDR3 is TGCAGTGCCCTGGGACTAGCGGGAAGCGATGAGCAGTTCTTC.